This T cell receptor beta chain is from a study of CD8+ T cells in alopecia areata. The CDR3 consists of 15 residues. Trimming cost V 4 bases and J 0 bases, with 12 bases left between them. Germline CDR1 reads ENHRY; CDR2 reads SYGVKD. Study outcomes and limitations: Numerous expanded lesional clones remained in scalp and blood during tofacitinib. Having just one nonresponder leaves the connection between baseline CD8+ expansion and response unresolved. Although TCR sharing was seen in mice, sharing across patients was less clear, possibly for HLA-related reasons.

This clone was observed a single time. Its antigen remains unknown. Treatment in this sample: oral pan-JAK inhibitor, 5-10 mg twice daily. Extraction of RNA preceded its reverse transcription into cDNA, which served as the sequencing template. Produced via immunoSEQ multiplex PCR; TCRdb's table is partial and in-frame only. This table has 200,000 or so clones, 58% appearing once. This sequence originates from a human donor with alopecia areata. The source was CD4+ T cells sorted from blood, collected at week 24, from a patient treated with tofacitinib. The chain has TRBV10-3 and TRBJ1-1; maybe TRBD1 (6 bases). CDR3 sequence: CAISGTVMMNTEAFF. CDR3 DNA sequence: TGTGCCATCAGTGGGACAGTAATGATGAACACTGAAGCTTTCTTT.